A single sample is the source of the 7 T cell receptor beta chains below, sequenced in a study of read filtering for tumor transcriptome and immune sequencing. From roughly 390 ng of RNA, a library with molecular barcoded alpha/delta and beta/gamma adaptors was made. TCRdb itself ran the reads through MiXCR, one entry per CDR3 protein. The sample includes 50,000 to 65,000 distinct CDR3 sequences, roughly a fifth of them seen just once. Sequences were obtained from a population of CD138-negative cells sorted from bone marrow. These receptors came from a donor aged 40 or over with multiple myeloma.

As regards this clonotype: A much larger clone lies a single base off, so this may be a read error. The chain uses TRBV7-2 and TRBJ2-2; no clear D gene. The V gene's germline CDR1 is SGHTA and CDR2 FQGNSA. This CDR3 spans 15 amino acids. The CDR3 coding sequence is TGTGCCTGCAGCTTAAGAATCTGGGGAAGCGGGGAGCTGTTTTTT. It encodes CACSLRIWGSGELFF.

Ten or more counts support this clonotype. This rearrangement joins TRBV29-1 to TRBJ2-1, with a weak D call TRBD2 (6 bases). CDR1 and CDR2 (germline): SQVTM, ANQGSEA. V lost 5 bases and J lost 9, with 14 bases in between. This CDR3 contains 12 residues. CDR3 sequence reads: CSVPRPGGEQFF. CDR3 nucleotide sequence: TGCAGCGTTCCTCGGCCCGGGGGTGAGCAGTTCTTC.

This clonotype was seen a few times. The CDR3 DNA follows: TGTGCCAGCAGCTCCACAGGGGACGGCACAGATACGCAGTATTTT. Translation: CASSSTGDGTDTQYF. This rearrangement joins TRBV7-9 to TRBJ2-3; TRBD1 matches 7 bases. This CDR3 contains 15 residues. Trimming at V came to 4 bases and at J to 1 base, leaving 5 bases not matched to a gene. Germline CDR1 reads SEHNR; CDR2 reads FQNEAQ (reference sequence).

This clonotype was recorded at least ten times. The chain links TRBV5-6 to TRBJ2-2; no definite D call. Trimming removed 2 bases at V and 4 bases at J, with 6 bases between. The CDR3 runs to 13 residues. Germline CDR1 is SGHDT and CDR2 is YYEEEE. This CDR3 reads CASSLGITGELFF. The CDR3 DNA sequence: TGTGCCAGCAGCTTAGGTATCACCGGGGAGCTGTTTTTT.

This clonotype came up many times. The chain recombines TRBV24-1 with TRBJ2-1; TRBD1 aligns across 9 bases. The CDR3 runs to 18 residues. The J segment lost 4 bases and the V segment lost 0 bases, leaving 9 bases of the junction unmatched. Germline V gives CDR1 KGHDR, CDR2 SFDVKD. The CDR3 nucleotides are TGTGCCACCAGTGATTTGCCTAGGGGACAGGGAACATACAATGAGCAGTTCTTC. Protein sequence: CATSDLPRGQGTYNEQFF.

This clonotype was seen ten or more times. The rearrangement uses TRBV29-1 and TRBJ2-5; D may match TRBD1 or TRBD2 (5 bases each). Germline-derived CDR1 and CDR2 are SQVTM and ANQGSEA. The CDR3 extends over 12 amino acids. Trimming took 4 bases from V and 3 from J, leaving 9 bases between them. CDR3 nucleotides: TGCAGCGTTGGGGGGACGGAAGAGACCCAGTACTTC. Its protein product is CSVGGTEETQYF.

This clonotype was recorded many times. The chain couples TRBV29-1 to TRBJ1-5; tentatively, D is TRBD1 (5 bases). Germline CDR1 is SQVTM and CDR2 is ANQGSEA. The V gene lost 4 bases and the J gene lost 4 bases, with 8 bases spanning the gap. The CDR3 has 12 amino acids. CDR3 amino acids: CSVGGGNQPQHF. As DNA, the CDR3 is TGCAGCGTTGGCGGGGGGAATCAGCCCCAGCATTTT.